This T cell receptor (beta chain) comes out of a study of control samples from healthy donors and cancer patients (dated by TCRdb to about 2020). Including cysteine and phenylalanine, the CDR3 has 15 amino acids. The entry retains the CDR3 DNA only, 45 bases that are in frame from base 1. V lost 5 bases and J lost 0 bases; the stretch between them is 12 bases long. From the germline V gene, CDR1 is SGHTA and CDR2 is FQGTGA. Receptor amplification or capture employed the immunoSEQ multiplex PCR assay. TCRdb holds this immuneACCESS table with in-frame rearrangements only. Some clones are missing; in checked studies, unresolved V genes explain under half, and the rest has no known cause. Here the sample has some 100,000 clones; more than 85% occur a single time. Of the sample, around 17% falls within the top ten clones. This clone was found once. Its antigen remains undetermined. No qualities accompany the bases; no much larger clone lies one base away.

The clonotype comes from a woman aged 45-65 years in good health. Rearrangement joined TRBV7-3 to TRBJ2-3, with the D gene call left open. The sample consisted of blood. The CDR3 is CASSPPDESTDTQYF. DNA sequence: TGTGCCAGCAGCCCCCCTGACGAGAGCACAGATACGCAGTATTTT.